A single sample gave rise to the 20 T cell receptor beta chains below, sequenced in a study of T cells in Graves' hyperthyroidism and ophthalmopathy. The TCR beta CDR3 regions underwent amplification using RNA transcripts as the source. RT-PCR in the first round (using the HTBI primer set) targeted the TCR CDR3. TCRdb re-called the multiplex PCR reads through MiXCR, storing one row per CDR3 protein. This sample has some 350,000 distinct CDR3 sequences, with approximately 20% found just once. The sequencing sample was made of blood. Source of these receptors: a woman between 18 and 29 years old with Graves' hyperthyroidism.

The V gene is TRBV12-3 or TRBV12-4, the J gene TRBJ1-2; a possible D gene is TRBD1 (6 bases). With 5 bases removed from V and 2 bases from J, the gap between germline ends came to 12 bases. This CDR3 spans 14 amino acids. The CDR3 DNA follows: TGTGCCAGCAGTCACCATACAGGGAACTATGGCTACACCTTC. It specifies CASSHHTGNYGYTF.

Many counts were recorded for this clonotype. The rearrangement joins TRBV12-3 or TRBV12-4 to TRBJ1-5; D uncertain. Trimming removed 2 bases from V and 0 bases from J, with 14 bases in between. The CDR3 loop spans 17 amino acids. The chain's CDR3 is CASSLTREAPSNQPQHF. The CDR3 coding sequence is TGTGCCAGCAGTTTAACAAGGGAAGCCCCTAGCAATCAGCCCCAGCATTTT.

The table lists this clonotype with a count of one. The J gene is TRBJ1-2, the V gene TRBV7-2, with 8 bases matching TRBD1. Germline V gene lookup returns CDR1 SGHTA and CDR2 FQGNSA. The CDR3 length is 13 residues. J gave up 8 bases and V 6 bases, and 8 bases lay outside the gene matches. This chain's CDR3 is CASSWTGYSGYTF. The DNA for the CDR3 is TGTGCCAGCAGTTGGACAGGGTACTCAGGCTACACCTTC.

This clonotype appeared many times. This chain joins TRBV7-2 and TRBJ2-3; D is unresolved. V was trimmed by 4 bases and J by 0 bases, leaving 20 bases between them. The CDR3 has 18 residues. The V gene's germline CDR1 is SGHTA and CDR2 FQGNSA. The CDR3 DNA is TGTGCCAGCAGCTCCTACCTACAGTGGGTAAGGAGCACAGATACGCAGTATTTT. Its protein product is CASSSYLQWVRSTDTQYF.

At least ten counts were recorded for this clonotype. This sequence joins TRBV12-3 or TRBV12-4 and TRBJ2-2, with 10 positions matching TRBD2. The trim removed 5 bases at V and 4 bases at J, leaving 1 base unmatched. The CDR3 contains 14 residues. The CDR3 is CASSSGGATGELFF. The CDR3 coding sequence is TGTGCCAGCAGTAGCGGGGGGGCCACCGGGGAGCTGTTTTTT.

This chain links TRBV29-1 with TRBJ1-1; possibly TRBD1 for D (6 bases). Per the germline V gene, CDR1 is SQVTM and CDR2 is ANQGSEA. V was shortened by 3 bases and J by 4 bases, with 15 bases between the two germline ends. The CDR3 has 14 amino acids. CDR3 sequence: CSVEKTGQVTEAFF. The DNA for the CDR3 is TGCAGCGTTGAGAAAACAGGGCAGGTCACTGAAGCTTTCTTT.

This clonotype was observed at least ten times. This chain links TRBV11-1 with TRBJ2-7, with TRBD1 as a possible D gene (6 bases). Trimming left V 5 bases short and J 4 bases short, with 15 bases between. The CDR3 has 14 residues. Germline values: CDR1 SGHAT, CDR2 FQDESV (reference sequence). The CDR3: CASSLDRLAYEQYF. The CDR3 DNA reads as TGTGCCAGCAGCCTCGACAGGCTTGCTTACGAGCAGTACTTC.

This clonotype has a count of ten or more. CDR3 in DNA: TGCAGCGTTAAATCACCGGGACTAGCGGGGGGCTCCTACGAGCAGTACTTC. The encoded protein is CSVKSPGLAGGSYEQYF. J is TRBJ2-7 and V is TRBV29-1, with 15 bases fitting TRBD2. The length of the CDR3 is 17 residues. CDR1 is SQVTM and CDR2 is ANQGSEA in the germline V gene. V lost 5 bases to trimming and J lost 0 bases; unmatched junction nucleotides: 8.

This clonotype was counted many times. The rearrangement joins TRBV2 to TRBJ1-1; no clear D. The CDR3 has 15 amino acids. V lost 7 bases and J 0 bases, leaving 15 bases between the germline ends. CDR1 is SNHLY, CDR2 FYNNEI, per germline. CDR3 DNA: TGTGCCAGCACCGTAGGTCGGAACATGAACACTGAAGCTTTCTTT. This codes for CASTVGRNMNTEAFF.

In this sample, this clonotype turned up many times. The rearrangement uses TRBV19 and TRBJ1-2; TRBD1 is a possible D gene (5 bases). CDR1 and CDR2 from the germline V gene are LNHDA and SQIVND (reference sequence). The ends were cut back, 6 bases at V and 8 bases at J, with 19 bases in the middle. This CDR3 region has 14 residues. The CDR3 DNA reads as TGTGCCAGTAGCACTCCTCGGGGGAATCAAGGCTACACCTTC. Protein product: CASSTPRGNQGYTF.

This clonotype has ten or more counts. This chain links TRBV7-3 with TRBJ1-1; D is unclear. The CDR3 loop spans 12 amino acids. The germline gives CDR1 SGHTA, CDR2 FQGTGA. The germline V and J ends were trimmed by 5 bases and 8 bases, with 12 bases remaining between them. The CDR3 loop reads CASSPDGGEAFF. The CDR3 nucleotides read TGTGCCAGCAGCCCCGACGGCGGAGAAGCTTTCTTT.

This clonotype has a count of ten or more. V is TRBV9 and J is TRBJ1-1; no clear D gene. The CDR3 contains 16 residues. V lost 7 bases, J lost 0 bases, and 19 bases lay in between. From germline, CDR1 is SGDLS and CDR2 YYNGEE. In DNA, the CDR3 is TGTGCCAGCGGAGGACCTGTCGATCCTATGAACACTGAAGCTTTCTTT. Protein product: CASGGPVDPMNTEAFF. The complete variable domain, with remaining parts taken from reference TRBV9 and TRBJ1-1, reads DSGVTQTPKHLITATGQRVTLRCSPRSGDLSVYWYQQSLDQGLQFLIQYYNGEERAKGNILERFSAQQFPDLHSELNLSSLELGDSALYFCASGGPVDPMNTEAFFGQGTRLTVV.

This clonotype was observed at least ten times. The chain couples TRBV4-2 to TRBJ1-2, with 9 bases matching TRBD1. Germline CDR1 reads LGHNA; CDR2 reads YNFKEQ. The CDR3 runs to 17 residues. Trimming cost V 5 bases and J 8 bases; bases outside gene matches: 18. CDR3 nucleotide sequence: TGTGCCAGCAGCGTCGACGGGACAGGGATTCGAGGGTGGGGCTACACCTTC. This encodes CASSVDGTGIRGWGYTF.

This clonotype was found many times. The chain combines TRBV2 with TRBJ1-1, with 8 bases fitting TRBD1. CDR1 is SNHLY and CDR2 is FYNNEI in the germline V gene. V dropped 6 bases and J dropped 5; count of bases not matched to a gene: 5. There are 13 residues in the CDR3. The chain's CDR3 is CASRLQGGTEAFF. The CDR3, as DNA: TGTGCCAGCAGGCTACAGGGGGGGACTGAAGCTTTCTTT.

The rearrangement links TRBV3-1 to TRBJ2-7; D is unresolved. The germline V gene has CDR1 LGHDT and CDR2 YNNKEL (reference sequence). The CDR3 runs 12 residues. V lost 6 bases and J lost 6, with 12 bases in between. The CDR3 DNA sequence: TGTGCCAGCAGTAGGTCTGGTCGCGAGCAGTACTTC. Translating it yields CASSRSGREQYF.

The sample holds many counts of this clonotype. This chain links TRBV18 with TRBJ1-2, with TRBD1 as a possible D gene (5 bases). Looked up from germline, CDR1 is KGHSH and CDR2 is LQKENI. Between the trimmed V and J ends, which lost 6 bases and 2 bases, there was a span of 10 bases. The CDR3 totals 13 residues. CDR3: CASSPRDNYGYTF. CDR3 sequence (DNA): TGTGCCAGCTCGCCGAGGGACAACTATGGCTACACCTTC.

This clonotype showed up many times. The chain uses TRBV28 and TRBJ2-2, with a possible D match to TRBD2 (5 bases). The CDR3 runs 13 residues. V lost 2 bases and J 5 bases, leaving 6 bases between the germline ends. Germline V gene lookup returns CDR1 MDHEN and CDR2 SYDVKM. For the CDR3, the DNA is TGTGCCAGCAGTTTAGGGAGAACCGGGGAGCTGTTTTTT. Translating it yields CASSLGRTGELFF.

This clonotype was recorded many times. The V and J genes are TRBV5-1 and TRBJ1-1; D unresolved. CDR3 length: 13 residues. V lost 4 bases and J lost 3, with 10 bases in between. Germline V lookup: CDR1 SGHRS, CDR2 YFSETQ. CDR3 nucleotides: TGCGCCAGCAGCCTAGACACAGACACTGAAGCTTTCTTT. This gives the protein CASSLDTDTEAFF.

This clonotype showed up many times. The rearrangement links TRBV6-5 to TRBJ2-7; D perhaps matches TRBD2 (6 bases). Germline V lookup: CDR1 MNHEY, CDR2 SVGAGI. V lost 7 bases and J lost 2, with 12 bases in between. This CDR3 contains 13 residues. The CDR3 sequence: CASTERVTYEQYF. In nucleotides, the CDR3 is TGTGCCAGCACCGAGCGGGTGACCTACGAGCAGTACTTC.

This clonotype was seen at least ten times. The chain links TRBV7-9 to TRBJ1-2; D gene uncertain. V lost 5 bases, J lost 2 bases, and 9 bases lay in between. The CDR3 covers 13 residues. Germline V gene data show CDR1 as SEHNR and CDR2 as FQNEAQ (reference sequence). CDR3 in amino acids: CASSVEENYGYTF. CDR3 coding DNA: TGTGCCAGCAGCGTAGAGGAGAACTATGGCTACACCTTC.